Sequencing of this T cell receptor (beta chain) was carried out in a study of blood T cell repertoires in COVID-19. Whole-study context: Material from acute and convalescent COVID-19 was sourced from the United States, Italy and Spain. Sources were T cells, B-cell-depleted T cells, or PBMCs; the material itself was cDNA or gDNA.

The CDR3 spans 15 residues. Germline CDR1 SGHNT, CDR2 YYREEE (reference sequence). Between the trimmed V and J ends, which lost 4 bases and 4 bases, there was a span of 14 bases. Original handling: Reference gene primer amplification yielded estimated nucleated cell counts. Data came from immunoSEQ multiplex PCR; TCRdb stores just in-frame clones and leaves some out. The D gene and trimming were derived from the DNA, and the V and J assignments and clone size from that table. This table holds around 190,000 clones, about 90% found once. The chain uses TRBV5-4 and TRBJ2-2; the D gene is possibly TRBD2 (7 bases). Sequenced material: peripheral blood. This TCR was recovered from a man aged 18-30 years with active or convalescent COVID-19. The CDR3 bases are TGTGCCAGCAGCCCTGGGAGGGGGTCCACCGGGGAGCTGTTTTTT. Amino acid sequence: CASSPGRGSTGELFF.